The following is a T cell receptor beta chain sequence with its context. What antigen it recognizes has not been identified. No quality values exist for individual bases; no much larger clone is one base distant. This entry belongs to a study of blood T cell repertoires in COVID-19 (dated by TCRdb to the early 2020s). Regarding the complete study: Samples from collaborators originated in the United States, Italy and Spain and spanned both the acute and convalescent phases of COVID-19. The prospective study material was composed of cDNA or gDNA derived from T cells, B-cell-depleted T cells, or PBMCs. The dataset comprised deeply sampled blood TCRbeta repertoires from subjects exposed to, actively infected with, or recovered from COVID-19. A freely available public database, intended as a resource for researchers studying the immune response to SARS-CoV-2, is where the repertoires were released. The samples were drawn from the first 160 participants of the ongoing ImmuneRACE study and from over a thousand subjects provided by 6 global collaborators. Nearly every sample came with metadata listing a de-identified subject ID, COVID-19 status, age in years and sex. Where HLA class I and class II types were available, the types were taken from metadata supplied by the sample provider, not from assay-based typing. What the work shows at the level of the full study, not this receptor alone: The quantity of clinical and demographic metadata differed by source and by participant and was supplied without curation.

Collaborating institutions collected whole blood in K2EDTA tubes following their own protocols. For TCRbeta analysis, collaborator samples were shipped as frozen whole blood, as isolated PBMCs, or as DNA extracted from either sample type. CDR1 and CDR2 are read off the germline V gene as SGHVS and FQNEAQ. The CDR3 goes from the cysteine to the phenylalanine over 13 residues. The kept DNA is CDR3 alone, 39 bases in frame from the first base. At the junction V is shortened by 5 bases and J by 4 bases, with 10 bases in between. TCRbeta CDR3 regions were amplified from genomic DNA by means of the immunoSEQ Assay, a bias-controlled multiplex PCR. Processing in the source paper ran as follows. Within the assay, amplification of reference gene primers was used to estimate how many nucleated cells each sample contained. To quantify the absolute abundance of each unique TCRbeta CDR3 rearrangement, sequence reads were collapsed and filtered. For each sample, productive Simpson clonality was calculated by taking the square root of Simpson's diversity index across productive rearrangements. TCRdb limited this immuneACCESS table to in-frame rearrangements with V and J called. A share of clones is missing; checked studies link under half to unresolved V genes, and the rest is unexplained. V and J calls and clone size follow that table, whereas D and trimming were derived from the DNA. A total of 20,000 to 30,000 clones appear in this sample, approximately 77% of them only once. The top ten hold about 14% of the sample.

The receptor was derived from a man aged 80 or over with active or convalescent COVID-19. Here the chain combines TRBV7-8 and TRBJ2-3; TRBD1 is perhaps the D gene, given 5 matching bases. The sample comprised peripheral blood. The CDR3 protein: CASSDKGADTQYF. The base sequence is TGTGCCAGCAGCGATAAAGGGGCAGATACGCAGTATTTT.